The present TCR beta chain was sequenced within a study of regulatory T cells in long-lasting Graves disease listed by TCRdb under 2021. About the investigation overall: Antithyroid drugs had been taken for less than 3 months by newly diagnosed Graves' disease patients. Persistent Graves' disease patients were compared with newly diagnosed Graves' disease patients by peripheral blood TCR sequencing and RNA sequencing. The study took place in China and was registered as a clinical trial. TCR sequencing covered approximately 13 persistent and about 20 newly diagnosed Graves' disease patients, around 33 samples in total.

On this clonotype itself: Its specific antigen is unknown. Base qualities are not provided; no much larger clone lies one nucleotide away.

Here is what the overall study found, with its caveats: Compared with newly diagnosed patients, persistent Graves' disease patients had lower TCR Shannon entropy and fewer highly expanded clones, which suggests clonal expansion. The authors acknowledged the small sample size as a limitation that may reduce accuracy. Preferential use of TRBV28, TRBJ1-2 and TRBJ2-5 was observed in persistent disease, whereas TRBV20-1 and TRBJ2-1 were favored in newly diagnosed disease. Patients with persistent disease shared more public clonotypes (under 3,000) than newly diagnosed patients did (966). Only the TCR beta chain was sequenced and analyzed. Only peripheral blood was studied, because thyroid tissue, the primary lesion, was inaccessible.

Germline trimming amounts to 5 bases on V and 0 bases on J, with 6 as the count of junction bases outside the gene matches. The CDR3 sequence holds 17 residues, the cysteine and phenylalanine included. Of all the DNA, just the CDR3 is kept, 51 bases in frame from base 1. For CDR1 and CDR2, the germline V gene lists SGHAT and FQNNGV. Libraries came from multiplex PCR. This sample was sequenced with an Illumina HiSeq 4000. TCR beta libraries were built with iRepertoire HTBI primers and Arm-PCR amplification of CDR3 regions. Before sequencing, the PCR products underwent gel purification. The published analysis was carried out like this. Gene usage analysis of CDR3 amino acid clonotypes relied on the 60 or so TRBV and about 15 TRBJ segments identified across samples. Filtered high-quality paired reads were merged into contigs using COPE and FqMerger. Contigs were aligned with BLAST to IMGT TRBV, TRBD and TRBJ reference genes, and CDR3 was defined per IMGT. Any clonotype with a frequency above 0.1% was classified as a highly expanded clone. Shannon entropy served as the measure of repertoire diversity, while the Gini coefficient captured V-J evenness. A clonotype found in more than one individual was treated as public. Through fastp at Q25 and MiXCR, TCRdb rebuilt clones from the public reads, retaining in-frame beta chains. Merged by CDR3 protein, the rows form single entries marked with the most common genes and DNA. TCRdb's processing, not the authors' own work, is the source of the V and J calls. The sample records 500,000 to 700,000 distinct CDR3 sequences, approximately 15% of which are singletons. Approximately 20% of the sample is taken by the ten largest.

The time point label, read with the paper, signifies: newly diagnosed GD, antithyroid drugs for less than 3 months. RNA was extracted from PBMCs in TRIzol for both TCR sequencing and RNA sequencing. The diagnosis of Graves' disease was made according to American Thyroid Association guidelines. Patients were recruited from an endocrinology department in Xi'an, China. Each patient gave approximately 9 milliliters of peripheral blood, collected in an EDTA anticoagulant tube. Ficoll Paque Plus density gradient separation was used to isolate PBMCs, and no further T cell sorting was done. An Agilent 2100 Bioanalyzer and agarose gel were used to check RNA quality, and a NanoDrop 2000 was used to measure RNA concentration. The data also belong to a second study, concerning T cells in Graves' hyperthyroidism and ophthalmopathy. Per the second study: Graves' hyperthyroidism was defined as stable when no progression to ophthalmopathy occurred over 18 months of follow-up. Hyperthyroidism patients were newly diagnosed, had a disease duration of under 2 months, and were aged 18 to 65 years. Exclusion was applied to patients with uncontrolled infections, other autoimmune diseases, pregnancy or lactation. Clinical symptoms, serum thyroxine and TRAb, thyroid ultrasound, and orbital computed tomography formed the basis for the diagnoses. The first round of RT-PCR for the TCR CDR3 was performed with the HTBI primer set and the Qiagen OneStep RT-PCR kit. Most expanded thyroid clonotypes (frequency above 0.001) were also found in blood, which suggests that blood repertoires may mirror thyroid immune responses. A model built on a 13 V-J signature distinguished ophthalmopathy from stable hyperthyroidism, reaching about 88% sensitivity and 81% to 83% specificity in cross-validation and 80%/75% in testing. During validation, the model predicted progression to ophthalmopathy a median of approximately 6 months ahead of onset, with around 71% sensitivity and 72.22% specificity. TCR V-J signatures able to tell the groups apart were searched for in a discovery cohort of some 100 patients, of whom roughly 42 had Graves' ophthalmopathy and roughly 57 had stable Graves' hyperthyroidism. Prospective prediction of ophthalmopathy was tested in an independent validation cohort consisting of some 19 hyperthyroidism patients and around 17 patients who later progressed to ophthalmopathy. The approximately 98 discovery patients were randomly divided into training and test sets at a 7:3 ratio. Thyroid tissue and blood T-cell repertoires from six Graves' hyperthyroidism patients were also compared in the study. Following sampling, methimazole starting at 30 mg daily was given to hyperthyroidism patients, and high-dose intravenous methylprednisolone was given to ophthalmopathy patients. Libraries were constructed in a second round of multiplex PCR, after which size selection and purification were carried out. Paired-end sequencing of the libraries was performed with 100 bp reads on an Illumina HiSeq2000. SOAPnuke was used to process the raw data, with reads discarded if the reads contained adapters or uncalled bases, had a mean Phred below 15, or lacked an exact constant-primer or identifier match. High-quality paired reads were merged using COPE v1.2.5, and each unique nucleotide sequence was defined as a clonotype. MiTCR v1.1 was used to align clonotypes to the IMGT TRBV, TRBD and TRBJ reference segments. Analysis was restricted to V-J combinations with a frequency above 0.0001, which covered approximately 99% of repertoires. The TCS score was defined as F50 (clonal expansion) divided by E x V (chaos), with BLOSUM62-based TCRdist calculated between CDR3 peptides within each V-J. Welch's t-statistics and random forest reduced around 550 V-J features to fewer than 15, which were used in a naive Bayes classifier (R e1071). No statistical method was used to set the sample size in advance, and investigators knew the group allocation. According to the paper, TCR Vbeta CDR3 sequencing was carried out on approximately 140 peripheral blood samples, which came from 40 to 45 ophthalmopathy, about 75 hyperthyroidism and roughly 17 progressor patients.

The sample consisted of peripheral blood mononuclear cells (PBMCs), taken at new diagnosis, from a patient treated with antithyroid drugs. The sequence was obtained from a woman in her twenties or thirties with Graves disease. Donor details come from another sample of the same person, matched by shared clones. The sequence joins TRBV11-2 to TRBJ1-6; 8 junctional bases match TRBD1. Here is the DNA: TGTGCCAGCAGCCGCGACAGGGGTGGCTCCTATAATTCACCCCTCCACTTT. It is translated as CASSRDRGGSYNSPLHF.